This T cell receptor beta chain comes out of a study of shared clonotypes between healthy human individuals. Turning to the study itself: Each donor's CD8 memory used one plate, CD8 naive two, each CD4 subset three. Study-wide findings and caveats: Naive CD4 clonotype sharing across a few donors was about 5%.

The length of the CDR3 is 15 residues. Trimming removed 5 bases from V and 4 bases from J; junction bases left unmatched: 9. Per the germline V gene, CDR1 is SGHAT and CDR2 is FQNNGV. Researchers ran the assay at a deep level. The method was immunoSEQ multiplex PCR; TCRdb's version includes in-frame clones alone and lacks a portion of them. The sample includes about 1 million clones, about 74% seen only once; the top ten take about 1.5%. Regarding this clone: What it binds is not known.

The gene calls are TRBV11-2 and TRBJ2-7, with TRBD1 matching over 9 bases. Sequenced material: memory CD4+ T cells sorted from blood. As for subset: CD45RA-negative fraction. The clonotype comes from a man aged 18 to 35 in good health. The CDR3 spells CASSPNPGQGYEQYF. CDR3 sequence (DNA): TGTGCCAGCAGCCCGAACCCAGGACAGGGGTACGAGCAGTACTTC.